This is a list of T cell receptor beta chains from one sample in a study of control samples from healthy donors and cancer patients. Libraries were prepared by immunoSEQ multiplex PCR; TCRdb keeps only in-frame clonotypes and omits some of them. Among over 100,000 clones listed, roughly 92% were seen once. The material sequenced was blood. The receptors come from a man aged 18 to 30 in good health. Each CDR3 is given with its conserved first and last residue.

TRBV2	CASSEGTGLAKNIQYF
TRBV10-3	CAISESPGVGNYDEKLFF
TRBV29-1	CSVEIPGWGGEQYF
TRBV11-2	CASTSWGDMHF
TRBV5-1	CASSPDPGEETQYF
TRBV12-5	CASGYGGAPYNEQFF
TRBV4-1	CASSQDSAGTGTHNEQFF
TRBV9	CASSETGGATEAFF
TRBV5-1	CASSLAGLGNQPQHF
TRBV7-9	CASSLFQGGQETQYF
TRBV19	CASAGERDQPQHF